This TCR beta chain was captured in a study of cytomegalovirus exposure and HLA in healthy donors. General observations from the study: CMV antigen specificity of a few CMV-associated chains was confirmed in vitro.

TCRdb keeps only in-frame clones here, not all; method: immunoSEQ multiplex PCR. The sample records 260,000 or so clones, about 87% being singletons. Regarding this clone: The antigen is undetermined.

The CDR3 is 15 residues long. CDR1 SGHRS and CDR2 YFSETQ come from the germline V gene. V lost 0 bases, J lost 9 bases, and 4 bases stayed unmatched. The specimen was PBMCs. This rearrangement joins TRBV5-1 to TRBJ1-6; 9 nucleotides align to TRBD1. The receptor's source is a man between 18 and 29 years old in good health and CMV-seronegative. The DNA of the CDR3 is TGCGCCAGCAGCTTGGGGGACAGGGACAGTTCACCCCTCCACTTT. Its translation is CASSLGDRDSSPLHF.